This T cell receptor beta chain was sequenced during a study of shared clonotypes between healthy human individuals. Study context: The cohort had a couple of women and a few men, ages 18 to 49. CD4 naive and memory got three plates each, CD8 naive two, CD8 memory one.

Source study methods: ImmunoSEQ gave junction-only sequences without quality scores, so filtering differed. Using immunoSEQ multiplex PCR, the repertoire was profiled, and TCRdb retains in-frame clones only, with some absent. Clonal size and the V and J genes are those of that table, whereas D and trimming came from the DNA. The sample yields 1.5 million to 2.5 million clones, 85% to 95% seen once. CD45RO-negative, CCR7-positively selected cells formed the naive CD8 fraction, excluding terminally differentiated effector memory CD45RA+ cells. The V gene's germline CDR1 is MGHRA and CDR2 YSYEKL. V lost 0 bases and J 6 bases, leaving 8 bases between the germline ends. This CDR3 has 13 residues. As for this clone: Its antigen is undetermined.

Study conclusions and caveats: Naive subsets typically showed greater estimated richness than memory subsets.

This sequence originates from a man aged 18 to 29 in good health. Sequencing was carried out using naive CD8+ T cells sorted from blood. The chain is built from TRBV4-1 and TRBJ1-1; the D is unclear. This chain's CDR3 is CASSQEPVAEAFF. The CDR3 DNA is TGCGCCAGCAGCCAAGAGCCGGTGGCTGAAGCTTTCTTT.